What follows is one T cell receptor beta chain and its context. These data belong to a study of blood T cell repertoires in COVID-19. Study-level background: Italy, Spain and the United States were the sources of the convalescent and acute COVID-19 samples.

The CDR3 loop spans 15 amino acids. Trimming stripped 4 bases from V and 3 bases from J, with 14 bases between. Germline V gene sequence: CDR1 SGDLS, CDR2 YYNGEE. Data came from immunoSEQ multiplex PCR; TCRdb stores just in-frame clones and leaves some out. The table shows 26,000 or so clones, with 76% occurring only once. J is TRBJ1-5 and V is TRBV9; TRBD1 might be the D (5 bases). This clonotype originated in a man in his 70s with acute or convalescent COVID-19. The specimen sequenced was peripheral blood. Here the CDR3 reads CASSPTDRPNQPQHF. In DNA form, the CDR3 reads TGTGCCAGCAGCCCGACTGACAGACCCAATCAGCCCCAGCATTTT.